A single sample gave rise to the 4 T cell receptor beta chains below, sequenced in a study of blood T cell repertoires in COVID-19. Clones were sequenced by immunoSEQ multiplex PCR, and TCRdb holds only the in-frame ones, with some missing. The sample holds 270,000 or so clones, roughly 80% seen once. The sequenced sample consisted of PBMCs or T cells enriched from blood (not recorded which). Receptors were obtained from a man over 45 who had recovered from COVID-19.

The chain recombines TRBV6-5 with TRBJ2-2; 8 bases match TRBD1. Germline CDR1 reads MNHEY; CDR2 reads SVGAGI. Losses at the gene ends were 4 bases for V and 3 bases for J; bases not matched to a gene: 7. This CDR3 has 16 amino acids. The CDR3 region has the DNA TGTGCCAGCAGTTCCTCGACAGGGGACGACACCGGGGAGCTGTTTTTT. Translated: CASSSSTGDDTGELFF.

The chain is built from TRBV7-9 and TRBJ2-5; TRBD2 matches 7 bases. Germline V gene sequence: CDR1 SEHNR, CDR2 FQNEAQ (reference sequence). The CDR3 has 17 residues. V shed 4 bases, J shed 0 bases, and the junction held 11 bases outside the gene matches. This CDR3 reads CASSSTASGAYQETQYF. The CDR3 DNA is TGTGCCAGCAGCTCCACTGCTAGCGGTGCGTACCAAGAGACCCAGTACTTC.

The chain has TRBV10-2 and TRBJ1-2, with 8 bases aligning to TRBD1. Germline-derived CDR1 and CDR2 are WSHSY and SAAADI. After removal of 5 bases from V and 6 bases from J, the junction contained 5 bases not matched to a gene. This CDR3 comprises 13 residues. CDR3 residues: CASSMTGVHGYTF. The CDR3 nucleotides are TGCGCCAGCAGTATGACAGGGGTGCATGGCTACACCTTC.

This chain uses TRBV19 with TRBJ1-5; D might be TRBD1 (6 bases). V lost 4 bases, J lost 6 bases, and 22 bases lay in between. The CDR3 length is 17 residues. Looked up from germline, CDR1 is LNHDA and CDR2 is SQIVND (reference sequence). The CDR3: CASSTRPGQLASQPQHF. The DNA for the CDR3 is TGTGCCAGTAGTACTCGACCGGGACAATTGGCCAGTCAGCCCCAGCATTTT.